Detailed here is one TCR beta chain. It has no known antigen specificity. It has no much larger one-base neighbor in the sample; base qualities were not kept. The protocol used for the library was 5' RACE. The sequencing machine was an Illumina HiSeq 2500. A second PCR of roughly 7 to 11 cycles was performed with a sample-barcoded 5' primer and a J-beta primer mix. A unique molecular identifier was introduced onto each TCR beta cDNA molecule by a template-switch 5' adaptor carrying 12 random nucleotides. At least 2.5 million CDR3-containing paired-end reads were obtained from each sample. The Mint cDNA synthesis kit, primed by a TRBC-specific oligonucleotide, was used to synthesize first-strand cDNA from all RNA. Following uracil-DNA glycosylase treatment, all cDNA underwent a first 18-cycle PCR with the universal primers M1SS and BC2_uni_R. The original pipeline was this. Each sample was normalized by randomly selecting 1 million high-quality reads, each carrying a distinct molecular identifier. Reads with shared molecular identifiers were discarded instead of being binned into consensus sequences. MiTCR, with a Q25 quality threshold and the strictest error-elimination algorithm, was used for CDR3 identification, clonotype clustering and error correction. A nonparametric unseen species model with Euler transformation was used to estimate a lower bound on total TCR beta diversity. TCRdb applied fastp at Q25 and MiXCR to the public reads, then kept only in-frame beta chains. Records with the same CDR3 protein are collapsed into one entry carrying the most frequent genes and DNA. The authors' filters were not applied to this entry. Counted in this sample were approximately 810,000 distinct CDR3 sequences; 35% to 40% of them appeared once. Clones ranked in the top ten supply about an eighth of the sample.

Systemically healthy Caucasian individuals from Russia, some 40 in total and aged roughly 6 to 100 years, were included as donors. Approximately 9.3 milliliters of peripheral blood were collected from each donor into EDTA-treated Vacutainer tubes. Ficoll-Paque density-gradient centrifugation was used to isolate PBMCs, with at least 6.5 million per sample. Trizol reagent was used to extract total RNA from PBMCs, with at least 6 micrograms per sample. Naive CD45RAhigh/CD27high T cell percentages were measured by flow cytometry on a PBMC aliquot from every donor. For CDR1 and CDR2, the germline V gene (reference sequence) lists SEHNR and FQNEAQ. Its CDR3 holds 15 amino acids, cysteine through phenylalanine. The CDR3 DNA has 45 bases and is translated from base 1. V has 5 bases trimmed and J has 7 bases trimmed; junction bases matching no gene number 7. The data stem from a study of blood T cells in healthy people across ages (dated by TCRdb to about 2015). Study-level background: In model experiments, template switching captured roughly one uniquely barcoded TCR beta cDNA molecule for every two T cells. The donors were split into four age groups: young (average around 15 years), middle-aged (39), aged (around 67) and long-lived (roughly 86). Donors of different ages were randomly distributed across sequencing lanes to avoid experimental bias. Using deep sequencing normalized with unique cDNA molecular identifiers, the study measured how TCR beta repertoire diversity changes with age. For two donors (one aged 18 to 30 and one aged 80 or older), the study analyzed two additional independent replicas of 1 million unique cDNA reads from the same blood draw. Study-level results and caveats: Observed TCR beta diversity per million T cells fell roughly linearly with age, and a significant reduction was already apparent by age around 40. The percentage of naive T cells measured by flow cytometry correlated strongly with observed TCR beta diversity. Conclusive comparison of naive and antigen-experienced compartments was prevented by the profiling of bulk unsorted PBMCs. Estimates of total diversity based on one million sequenced T cells were regarded as lower bounds and as underestimates. Compared with the aged group, the long-lived group had more naive CD4+ T cells, fewer expanded clones and increased TCR diversity, a pattern suggesting age selection. Donor CMV infection status was unknown, potentially confounding age-related changes in expanded clonotypes.

Recombination joined TRBV7-9 with TRBJ1-6; TRBD1 aligns with 8 central bases. The material sequenced was blood. This TCR derives from a man aged 18 to 29 in good health. The CDR3 here reads CASSPGQGTNSPLHF. The DNA is as follows: TGTGCCAGCAGCCCAGGACAGGGAACCAATTCACCCCTCCACTTT.